This T cell receptor (beta chain) was recovered during a study of shared clonotypes between healthy human individuals. Overall study results and limits: Around 5% of naive CD4 clonotypes were common to a few donors. The researchers took only blood, and tissue repertoires probably look different.

The naive CD8 subset, CD45RO-negative cells positively selected for CCR7, excluded terminally differentiated effector memory CD45RA+ cells. Profiling relied on immunoSEQ multiplex PCR, and the TCRdb table lists in-frame clones only, not all of them. The sample carries 550,000 to 600,000 clones, 95% to 98% recorded once. Points on this clone: The antigen remains undetermined.

V was pared by 5 bases and J by 4 bases, with 17 bases between. Looked up from germline, CDR1 is MNHNY and CDR2 is SVGAGI (reference sequence). This CDR3 has 15 amino acids. The receptor was isolated from a man in his thirties or forties in good health. The sequencing input was naive CD8+ T cells sorted from blood. The V gene is TRBV6-6, the J gene TRBJ2-5; D is undetermined. DNA of the CDR3: TGTGCCAGCAGTCCCGAAGTCCGGTTCGGAGAGACCCAGTACTTC. This codes for CASSPEVRFGETQYF.